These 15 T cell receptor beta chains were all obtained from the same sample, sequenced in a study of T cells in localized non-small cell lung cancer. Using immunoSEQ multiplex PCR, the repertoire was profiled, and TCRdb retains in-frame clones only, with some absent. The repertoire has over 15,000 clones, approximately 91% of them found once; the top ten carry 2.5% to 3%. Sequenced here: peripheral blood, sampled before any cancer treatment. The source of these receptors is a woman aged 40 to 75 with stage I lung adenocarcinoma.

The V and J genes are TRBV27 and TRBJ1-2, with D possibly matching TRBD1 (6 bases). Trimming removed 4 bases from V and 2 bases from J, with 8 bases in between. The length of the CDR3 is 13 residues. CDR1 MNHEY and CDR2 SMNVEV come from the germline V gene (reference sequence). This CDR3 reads CASSSTGNYGYTF. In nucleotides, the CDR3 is TGTGCCAGCAGTTCTACAGGGAACTATGGCTACACCTTC.

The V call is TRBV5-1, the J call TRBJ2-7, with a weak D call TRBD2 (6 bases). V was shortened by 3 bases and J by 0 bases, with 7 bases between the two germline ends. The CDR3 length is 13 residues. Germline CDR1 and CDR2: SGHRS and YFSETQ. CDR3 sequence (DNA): TGCGCCAGCAGCTGGGGGGTCTCCTACGAGCAGTACTTC. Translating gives CASSWGVSYEQYF.

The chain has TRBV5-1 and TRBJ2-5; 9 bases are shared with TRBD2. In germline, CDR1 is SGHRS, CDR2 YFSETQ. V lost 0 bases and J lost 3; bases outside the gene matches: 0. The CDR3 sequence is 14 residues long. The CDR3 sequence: CASSLASGEETQYF. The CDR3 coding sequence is TGCGCCAGCAGCTTGGCTAGCGGGGAAGAGACCCAGTACTTC. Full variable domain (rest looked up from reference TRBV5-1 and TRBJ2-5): KAGVTQTPRYLIKTRGQQVTLSCSPISGHRSVSWYQQTPGQGLQFLFEYFSETQRNKGNFPGRFSGRQFSNSRSEMNVSTLELGDSALYLCASSLASGEETQYFGPGTRLLVL.

In nucleotides, the CDR3 is TGTGCCAGCAGCGTAGCCACTAGCGGGAGGGGTGGGGAGACCCAGTACTTC. The encoded protein is CASSVATSGRGGETQYF. V usage is TRBV9 and J usage is TRBJ2-5, with 13 positions matching TRBD2. V was pared by 0 bases and J by 5 bases, with 7 bases of the junction left unmatched. The germline CDR1 and CDR2 sequences are SGDLS and YYNGEE. The CDR3 runs 17 residues.

The DNA of the CDR3 is TGTGCCAGCAGCTCCGACAGGGGAAACACTGAAGCTTTCTTT. Protein sequence: CASSSDRGNTEAFF. The rearrangement links TRBV7-9 to TRBJ1-1; 8 bases align to TRBD1. This CDR3 contains 14 residues. Germline-derived CDR1 and CDR2 are SEHNR and FQNEAQ (reference sequence). Germline trimming cut 4 bases from V and 2 bases from J; bases unmatched to any gene: 3.

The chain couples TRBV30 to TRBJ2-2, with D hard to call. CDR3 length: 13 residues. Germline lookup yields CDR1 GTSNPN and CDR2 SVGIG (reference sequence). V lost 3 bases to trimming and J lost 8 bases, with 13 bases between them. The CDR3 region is CAWSLDGLGELFF. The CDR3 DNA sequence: TGTGCCTGGAGCCTGGACGGTCTGGGGGAGCTGTTTTTT.

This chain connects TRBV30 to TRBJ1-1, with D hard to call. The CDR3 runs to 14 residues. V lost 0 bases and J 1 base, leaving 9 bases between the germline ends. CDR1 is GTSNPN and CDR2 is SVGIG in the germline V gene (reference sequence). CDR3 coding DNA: TGTGCCTGGAGTGTACGACGGCCGAACACTGAAGCTTTCTTT. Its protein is CAWSVRRPNTEAFF.

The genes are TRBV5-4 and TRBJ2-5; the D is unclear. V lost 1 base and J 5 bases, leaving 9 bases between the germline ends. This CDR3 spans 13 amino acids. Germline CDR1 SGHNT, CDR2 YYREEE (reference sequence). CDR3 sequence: CASSLWEKETQYF. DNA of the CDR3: TGTGCCAGCAGCTTGTGGGAAAAGGAGACCCAGTACTTC.

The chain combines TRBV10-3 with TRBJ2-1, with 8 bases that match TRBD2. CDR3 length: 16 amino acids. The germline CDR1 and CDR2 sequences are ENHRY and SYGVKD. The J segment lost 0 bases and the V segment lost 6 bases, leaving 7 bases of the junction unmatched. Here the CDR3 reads CAIRGSGGSSYNEQFF. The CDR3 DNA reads TGTGCCATCAGAGGGAGCGGGGGAAGCTCCTACAATGAGCAGTTCTTC.

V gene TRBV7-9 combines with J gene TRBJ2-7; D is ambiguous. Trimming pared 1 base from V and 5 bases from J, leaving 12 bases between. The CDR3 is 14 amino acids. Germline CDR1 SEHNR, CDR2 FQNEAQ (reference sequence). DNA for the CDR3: TGTGCCAGCAGCTTAGAGCTCTCTTGGAACGAGCAGTACTTC. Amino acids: CASSLELSWNEQYF.

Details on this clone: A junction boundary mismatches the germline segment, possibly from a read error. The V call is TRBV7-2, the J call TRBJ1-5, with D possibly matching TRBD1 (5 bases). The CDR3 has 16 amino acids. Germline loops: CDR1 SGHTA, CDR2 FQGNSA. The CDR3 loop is CASSLVGTPSHQPQHF. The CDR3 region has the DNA TGTGCCAGCAGCTTAGTGGGGACGCCTAGCCATCAGCCCCAGCATTTT.

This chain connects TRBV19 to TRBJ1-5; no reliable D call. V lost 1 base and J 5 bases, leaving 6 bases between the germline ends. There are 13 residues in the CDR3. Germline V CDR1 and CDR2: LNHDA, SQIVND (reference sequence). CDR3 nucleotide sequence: TGTGCCAGTAGTATAGTTACTGATCAGCCCCAGCATTTT. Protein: CASSIVTDQPQHF.

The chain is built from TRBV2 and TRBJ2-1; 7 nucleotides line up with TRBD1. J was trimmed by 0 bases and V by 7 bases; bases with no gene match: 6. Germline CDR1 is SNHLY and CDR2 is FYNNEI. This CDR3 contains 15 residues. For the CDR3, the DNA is TGTGCCAGCACCAGGGGGTTCGGCTCCTACAATGAGCAGTTCTTC. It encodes CASTRGFGSYNEQFF.

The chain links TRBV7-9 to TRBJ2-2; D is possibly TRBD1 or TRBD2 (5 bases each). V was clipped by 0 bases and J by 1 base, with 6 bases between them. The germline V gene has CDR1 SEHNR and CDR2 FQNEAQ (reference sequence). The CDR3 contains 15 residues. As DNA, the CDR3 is TGTGCCAGCAGCTTAGCGGGGGAGAACACCGGGGAGCTGTTTTTT. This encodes CASSLAGENTGELFF.

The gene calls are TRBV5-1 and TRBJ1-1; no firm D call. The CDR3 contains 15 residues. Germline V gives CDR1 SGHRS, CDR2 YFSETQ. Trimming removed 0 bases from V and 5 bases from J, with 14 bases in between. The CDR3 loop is CASSLGQADVTEAFF. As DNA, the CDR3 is TGCGCCAGCAGCTTGGGCCAGGCGGATGTGACTGAAGCTTTCTTT.